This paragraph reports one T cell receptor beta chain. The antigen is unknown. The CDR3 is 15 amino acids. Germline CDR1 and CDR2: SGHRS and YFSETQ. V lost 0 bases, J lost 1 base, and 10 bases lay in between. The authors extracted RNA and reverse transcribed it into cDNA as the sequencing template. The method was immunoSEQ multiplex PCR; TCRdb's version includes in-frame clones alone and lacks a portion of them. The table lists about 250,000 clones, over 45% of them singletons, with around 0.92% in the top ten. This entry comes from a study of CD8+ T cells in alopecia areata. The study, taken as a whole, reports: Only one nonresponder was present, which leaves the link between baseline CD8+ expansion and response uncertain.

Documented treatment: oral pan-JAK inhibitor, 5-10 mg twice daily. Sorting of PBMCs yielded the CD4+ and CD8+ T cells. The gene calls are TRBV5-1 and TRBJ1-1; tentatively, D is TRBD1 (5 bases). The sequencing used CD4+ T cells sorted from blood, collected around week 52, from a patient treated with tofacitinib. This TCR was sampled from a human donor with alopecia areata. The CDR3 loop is CASSLEFGGNTEAFF. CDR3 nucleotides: TGCGCCAGCAGCTTGGAGTTCGGGGGGAACACTGAAGCTTTCTTT.